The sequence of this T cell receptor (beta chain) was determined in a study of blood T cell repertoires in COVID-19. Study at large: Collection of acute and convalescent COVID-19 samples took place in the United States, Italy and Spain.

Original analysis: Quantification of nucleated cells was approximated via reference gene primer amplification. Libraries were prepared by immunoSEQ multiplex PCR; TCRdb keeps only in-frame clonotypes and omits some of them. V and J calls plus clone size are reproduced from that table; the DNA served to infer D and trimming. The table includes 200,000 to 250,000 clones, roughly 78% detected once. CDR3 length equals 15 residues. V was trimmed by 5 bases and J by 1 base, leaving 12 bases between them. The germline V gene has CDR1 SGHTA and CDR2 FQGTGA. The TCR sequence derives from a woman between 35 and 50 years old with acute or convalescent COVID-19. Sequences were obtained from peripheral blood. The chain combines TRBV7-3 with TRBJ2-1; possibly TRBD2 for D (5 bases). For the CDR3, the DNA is TGTGCCAGCAGCAACAGCGGTGATTCCTACAATGAGCAGTTCTTC. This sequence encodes CASSNSGDSYNEQFF.